A selection of T cell receptor beta chains follows, all from one sample in a study of T cell responses to AZD1222 COVID-19 vaccine. Repertoires were generated with immunoSEQ multiplex PCR, while TCRdb's copy carries only in-frame clones and drops some. The sample records some 120,000 clones, around 90% being singletons. The source material was peripheral blood, sampled on day 0 of AZD1222 vaccination. The receptors come from an adult in good health. The CDR3 runs from the conserved cysteine through the conserved F or W. Each record gives: clone size, D gene, V gene, J gene, CDR3 protein, CDR3 DNA. A D gene is named only where the DNA matches it firmly. The listing skips clone size in some rows; elsewhere it reads once, few, many or a size class.

NA	NA	TRBV5-4	TRBJ2-3	CASSTRDFTDTQYF	TGTGCCAGCAGCACCCGGGACTTCACAGATACGCAGTATTTT
NA	NA	TRBV6-4	TRBJ2-1	CASSAATTGEQFF	TGTGCCAGCAGTGCGGCCACGACGGGTGAGCAGTTCTTC
NA	NA	TRBV7-9	TRBJ2-1	CASSLVPPGYNEQFF	TGTGCCAGCAGCTTAGTGCCGCCGGGGTACAATGAGCAGTTCTTC
NA	NA	TRBV5-4	TRBJ1-3	CASSDQGLGSGNTIYF	TGTGCCAGCAGTGACCAGGGGTTGGGCTCTGGAAACACCATATATTTT
NA	TRBD2	TRBV30	TRBJ2-3	CAWSRGGDTQYF	TGTGCCTGGAGTCGGGGGGGAGATACGCAGTATTTT
NA	TRBD1	TRBV13	TRBJ1-1	CASSTIQGDKTEAFF	TGTGCCAGCAGCACGATCCAGGGGGATAAAACTGAAGCTTTCTTT
NA	NA	TRBV29-1	TRBJ2-1	CSVTRQGLYEQFF	TGCAGCGTTACGAGACAGGGACTCTATGAGCAGTTCTTC
NA	TRBD1	TRBV2	TRBJ1-6	CASRKQGAISPLHF	TGTGCCAGCAGAAAACAGGGGGCGATTTCACCCCTCCACTTT
few	NA	TRBV10-1	TRBJ1-2	CASSESAGVNGYTF	TGCGCCAGCAGTGAGTCGGCAGGGGTAAATGGCTACACCTTC
NA	NA	TRBV7-3	TRBJ2-7	CASSPGTSYEQYF	TGTGCCAGCAGTCCAGGGACTTCCTACGAGCAGTACTTC
NA	TRBD1	TRBV5-1	TRBJ1-4	CASSLRSGTGAFGSEKLFF	TGCGCCAGCAGCTTAAGATCCGGGACAGGGGCGTTTGGAAGTGAAAAACTGTTTTTT
NA	TRBD1	TRBV9	TRBJ2-7	CASSVAGQGSYEQYF	TGTGCCAGCAGCGTAGCTGGACAGGGGTCCTACGAGCAGTACTTC
NA	TRBD2	TRBV3-1/TRBV3-2	TRBJ2-1	CASTQGPGLAGSWYSYNEQFF	TGTGCCAGCACCCAAGGACCGGGACTAGCGGGATCCTGGTACTCCTACAATGAGCAGTTCTTC
NA	TRBD1	TRBV13	TRBJ2-7	CASSPDRGVGEQYF	TGTGCCAGCAGCCCGGACAGGGGAGTAGGCGAGCAGTACTTC
NA	TRBD2	TRBV5-1	TRBJ2-1	CASSRGTSGRRLGNEQFF	TGCGCCAGCAGCCGGGGGACTAGCGGGAGGCGCCTGGGCAATGAGCAGTTCTTC